Presented here are 27 T cell receptor beta chains from one specimen sequenced in a study of PD-1 blockade in classical Hodgkin lymphoma. Time point defined: cycle 4 day 1 (C4D1), after less than seven weeks of nivolumab. Each of the patients experienced relapse following autologous stem cell transplantation, and their brentuximab vedotin exposure differed. TCRdb's copy holds only in-frame clones and misses some; the assay was immunoSEQ multiplex PCR. Among about 27,000 clones listed, about 72% were seen once. The starting material was peripheral blood mononuclear cells (PBMCs), obtained before the fourth cycle of nivolumab. Receptors were obtained from a human donor with classical Hodgkin lymphoma.

This CDR3 reads CASSIGGSGVDPFF. The CDR3 region has the DNA TGTGCCAGTAGTATAGGAGGTAGCGGGGTCGATCCGTTCTTC. The rearrangement links TRBV19 to TRBJ2-1, with 8 bases aligning to TRBD2. The CDR3 has 14 amino acids. V shed 1 base and J 15 bases; nucleotides not matched to a gene: 11. Germline assignment: CDR1 LNHDA and CDR2 SQIVND (reference sequence). The variable domain in full, with the rest retrieved from reference TRBV19 and TRBJ2-1, is DGGITQSPKYLFRKEGQNVTLSCEQNLNHDAMYWYRQDPGQGLRLIYYSQIVNDFQKGDIAEGYSVSREKKESFPLTVTSAQKNPTAFYLCASSIGGSGVDPFFGPGTRLTVL.

V usage is TRBV7-8 and J usage is TRBJ2-7; 11 bases fit TRBD2. Germline V gene lookup returns CDR1 SGHVS and CDR2 FQNEAQ. This CDR3 is 14 amino acids long. The ends lost 8 bases at V and 1 base at J; junction bases unmatched: 4. CDR3 DNA sequence: TGTGCCAGCCGCAGACTAGCGGGGTCCTACGAGCAGTACTTC. It encodes CASRRLAGSYEQYF.

The genes are TRBV30 and TRBJ1-4, with a tentative D call TRBD1 (5 bases). Germline V gives CDR1 GTSNPN, CDR2 SVGIG (reference sequence). Trimming shortened V by 5 bases and J by 0 bases, and 10 bases separated the two germline ends. This CDR3 is built from 14 residues. As DNA, the CDR3 is TGTGCCTGGCAGACAGTAACAACTAATGAAAAACTGTTTTTT. Protein sequence: CAWQTVTTNEKLFF.

This chain connects TRBV6-6 to TRBJ2-2; D remains ambiguous. Germline V gene sequence: CDR1 MNHNY, CDR2 SVGAGI (reference sequence). Trimming took off 7 bases at V and 0 bases at J, with 9 bases between the two ends. The CDR3 is 14 residues long. Here the CDR3 DNA reads TGTGCCAGCATACCCGTTTCGAACACCGGGGAGCTGTTTTTT. It translates to CASIPVSNTGELFF.

The chain links TRBV10-3 to TRBJ2-7; D might be TRBD2 (5 bases). The germline CDR1 and CDR2 sequences are ENHRY and SYGVKD. This CDR3 region has 23 residues. V was pared by 7 bases and J by 2 bases, with 42 bases between. In DNA, the CDR3 is TGTGCCATCATAAACTGGGCGCGGCTGAGTCCTCCAACCGAAAGCGGCCAAGCCTACGAGCAGTACTTC. It codes for CAIINWARLSPPTESGQAYEQYF.

This chain joins TRBV6-5 and TRBJ1-1, with D possibly TRBD1 on 5 matching bases. The CDR3 has 15 residues. CDR1 is MNHEY, CDR2 SVGAGI, per germline. Trimming removed 4 bases at V and 10 bases at J, with 22 bases between. The CDR3 protein is CASSFRDPQGAGAFF. The CDR3 DNA reads as TGTGCCAGCAGTTTCCGGGATCCGCAAGGGGCGGGAGCTTTCTTT.

V gene TRBV25-1 combines with J gene TRBJ2-5; D might be TRBD1 or TRBD2, each matching 5 bases. Germline loops: CDR1 MGHDK, CDR2 SYGVNS. The CDR3 totals 15 residues. Trimming left V 4 bases short and J 1 base short, with 13 bases between. The CDR3 is CASSGGSGTQETQYF. The CDR3 DNA reads as TGTGCCAGCAGTGGGGGGAGCGGTACCCAAGAGACCCAGTACTTC.

The rearrangement links TRBV28 to TRBJ2-1; D remains ambiguous. Between the trimmed V and J ends, which lost 1 base and 6 bases, there was a span of 16 bases. Germline-derived CDR1 and CDR2 are MDHEN and SYDVKM. The CDR3 covers 16 residues. CDR3 loop: CASSLFRASRGNEQFF. CDR3 sequence (DNA): TGTGCCAGCAGTTTATTTAGGGCTAGTCGAGGCAATGAGCAGTTCTTC.

This sequence joins TRBV5-4 and TRBJ2-3; 7 positions agree with TRBD1. CDR1 is SGHNT, CDR2 YYREEE, per germline (reference sequence). V lost 0 bases to trimming and J lost 2 bases; unmatched junction nucleotides: 3. The CDR3 contains 15 residues. CDR3 sequence reads: CASSLDQGDTDTQYF. DNA of the CDR3: TGTGCCAGCAGCTTGGACCAGGGGGACACAGATACGCAGTATTTT.

V and J are TRBV5-6 and TRBJ1-1; 8 nucleotides agree with TRBD1. The CDR3 consists of 16 residues. Trimming removed 0 bases from V and 2 bases from J; junction bases left unmatched: 6. Germline V gene lookup returns CDR1 SGHDT and CDR2 YYEEEE. The DNA for the CDR3 is TGTGCCAGCAGCTTGGAGGGACAGGTAATCAACACTGAAGCTTTCTTT. Amino acids: CASSLEGQVINTEAFF.

This clone is deemed medium-sized. The chain joins TRBV27 to TRBJ2-7, with TRBD1 matching 8 bases. This CDR3 spans 15 amino acids. V shed 5 bases, J shed 7 bases, and the junction held 13 bases outside the gene matches. The V gene's germline CDR1 is MNHEY and CDR2 SMNVEV (reference sequence). The CDR3 DNA is TGTGCCAGCAGTCCCGGGACAGGACCCACTCAGGAGCAGTACTTC. It codes for CASSPGTGPTQEQYF.

This clone was picked up a small number of times. The chain carries TRBV5-1 and TRBJ2-3; 8 bases fit TRBD1. V lost 2 bases and J lost 5; bases outside the gene matches: 7. Germline V CDR1 and CDR2: SGHRS, YFSETQ. The CDR3 contains 15 residues. CDR3 region: CASSFRQGSLDTQYF. The CDR3 region has the DNA TGCGCCAGCAGCTTCCGACAGGGGTCATTAGATACGCAGTATTTT.

The gene calls are TRBV10-3 and TRBJ1-1, with unresolved D. This CDR3 comprises 14 residues. Trimming left V 5 bases short and J 1 base short, with 11 bases between. Germline values: CDR1 ENHRY, CDR2 SYGVKD. CDR3 region: CAISIDSSNTEAFF. CDR3 sequence (DNA): TGTGCCATCAGTATCGACTCCTCGAACACTGAAGCTTTCTTT.

The chain links TRBV5-1 to TRBJ2-3; D uncertain. Looked up from germline, CDR1 is SGHRS and CDR2 is YFSETQ. The CDR3 runs 14 residues. With 1 base removed from V and 3 bases from J, the gap between germline ends came to 9 bases. CDR3 in DNA: TGCGCCAGCAGCTTGCAACTGGGTACAGATACGCAGTATTTT. Translating it yields CASSLQLGTDTQYF. The full variable domain, in which reference TRBV5-1 and TRBJ2-3 provide the parts outside the CDR3, is KAGVTQTPRYLIKTRGQQVTLSCSPISGHRSVSWYQQTPGQGLQFLFEYFSETQRNKGNFPGRFSGRQFSNSRSEMNVSTLELGDSALYLCASSLQLGTDTQYFGPGTRLTVL.

This chain joins TRBV6-5 and TRBJ2-3, with D perhaps TRBD1 (6 bases). V was cut by 2 bases and J by 6 bases, with 18 bases left in between. CDR3 length: 16 amino acids. Germline lookup yields CDR1 MNHEY and CDR2 SVGAGI. The CDR3: CASSYTNPGDVDTQYF. CDR3 DNA sequence: TGTGCCAGCAGTTACACCAACCCAGGGGACGTCGATACGCAGTATTTT.

This clone has just a few counts. The rearrangement joins TRBV6-6 to TRBJ2-7; 8 bases map to TRBD1. The ends lost 0 bases at V and 7 bases at J; junction bases unmatched: 8. Germline V gene lookup returns CDR1 MNHNY and CDR2 SVGAGI (reference sequence). The CDR3 loop spans 15 amino acids. CDR3: CASSYSGQVSEEQYF. DNA for the CDR3: TGTGCCAGCAGTTACTCGGGACAGGTTTCGGAAGAGCAGTACTTC.

CDR3 residues: CASSPSGKAYEQYF. The CDR3 region has the DNA TGTGCCAGCTCTCCCTCCGGGAAGGCCTACGAGCAGTACTTC. This rearrangement joins TRBV5-8 to TRBJ2-7; a weak D match, TRBD2 (5 bases). V was cut by 7 bases and J by 2 bases, with 16 bases left in between. Germline V gives CDR1 SGHTS, CDR2 YDEGEE. The CDR3 is 14 residues long.

Points on this clone: Germline and junction disagree at one end, which may indicate a read error. This chain links TRBV19 with TRBJ1-5; 8 bases match TRBD1. Germline assignment: CDR1 LNHDA and CDR2 SQIVND (reference sequence). The CDR3 runs to 15 residues. CDR3 protein: CASNILTGVNQPQHF. The CDR3 DNA reads TGTGCCAGTAATATACTGACAGGGGTCAATCAGCCCCAGCATTTT.

This clone was recorded a few times. The V call is TRBV9, the J call TRBJ1-1; 8 bases agree with TRBD1. V dropped 3 bases and J dropped 1; count of bases not matched to a gene: 5. CDR1 and CDR2 from the germline V gene are SGDLS and YYNGEE. CDR3 length: 15 amino acids. Here the CDR3 reads CASSAAGTGNTEAFF. The DNA for the CDR3 is TGTGCCAGCAGCGCGGCCGGGACAGGGAACACTGAAGCTTTCTTT.

V gene TRBV7-2 combines with J gene TRBJ2-4, with TRBD2 matching 8 bases. CDR1 and CDR2 from the germline V gene are SGHTA and FQGNSA. V lost 4 bases, J lost 0 bases, and 11 bases stayed unmatched. The CDR3 is made up of 18 amino acids. Here the CDR3 DNA reads TGTGCCAGCAGCTCCGGGTTCGGGAGGGCCTTAGCCAAAAACATTCAGTACTTC. Encoded protein: CASSSGFGRALAKNIQYF.

This chain uses TRBV15 with TRBJ1-6; a weak D match, TRBD1 (6 bases). V lost 5 bases and J 8 bases, leaving 10 bases between the germline ends. CDR1 is LNHNV, CDR2 YYDKDF, per germline (reference sequence). The CDR3 has 13 amino acids. The CDR3 spells CATSAGVYSPLHF. DNA for the CDR3: TGTGCCACCAGCGCAGGGGTCTATTCACCCCTCCACTTT.

The CDR3 is CASSTAGTGGNTEAFF. Written as DNA, the CDR3 is TGTGCCAGCAGCACCGCCGGGACAGGGGGCAACACTGAAGCTTTCTTT. The chain couples TRBV5-5 to TRBJ1-1, with 12 bases aligning to TRBD1. Trimming at V came to 4 bases and at J to 2 bases, leaving 6 bases not matched to a gene. The CDR3 has 16 residues. Germline CDR1 is SGHKS and CDR2 is YYEKEE (reference sequence).

The rearrangement joins TRBV7-8 to TRBJ2-1; 13 bases align to TRBD2. V trimming: 1 base; J trimming: 7 bases; junction bases outside the gene matches: 1. The length of the CDR3 is 15 residues. The germline V gene has CDR1 SGHVS and CDR2 FQNEAQ. DNA for the CDR3: TGTGCCAGCAGCTTAGGGACTAGCGGGAGAAATGAGCAGTTCTTC. It codes for CASSLGTSGRNEQFF.

This CDR3 reads CASSYLGEQYF. CDR3 nucleotide sequence: TGTGCCAGCAGCTACCTCGGCGAGCAGTACTTC. The chain employs TRBV6-1 and TRBJ2-7, with unresolved D. Trimming shortened V by 6 bases and J by 6 bases, and 9 bases separated the two germline ends. Germline V gives CDR1 MNHNS, CDR2 SASEGT. The CDR3 is made up of 11 amino acids.

J is TRBJ2-5 and V is TRBV7-2, with no clear D. The V gene lost 1 base and the J gene lost 5 bases, with 11 bases spanning the gap. The CDR3 is 14 residues long. CDR1 SGHTA and CDR2 FQGNSA come from the germline V gene. CDR3: CASSLVSEQETQYF. CDR3 bases: TGTGCCAGCAGCTTAGTAAGCGAACAGGAGACCCAGTACTTC.

V and J are TRBV5-6 and TRBJ1-4; a possible D gene is TRBD1 (6 bases). Germline V lookup: CDR1 SGHDT, CDR2 YYEEEE. Deletions cut 1 base from V and 8 bases from J, with 12 bases between. The CDR3 extends over 14 amino acids. The CDR3 loop reads CASSLWAGVEKLFF. The CDR3 region has the DNA TGTGCCAGCAGCTTGTGGGCAGGGGTCGAAAAACTGTTTTTT.

The V call is TRBV28, the J call TRBJ2-7; D not resolved. Germline CDR1 MDHEN, CDR2 SYDVKM. The CDR3 is made up of 14 amino acids. V was pared by 5 bases and J by 4 bases, with 15 bases between. CDR3 sequence: CASSAVGRTYEQYF. CDR3 sequence (DNA): TGTGCCAGCAGTGCCGTCGGCAGGACGTACGAGCAGTACTTC.